One sample yielded the 22 T cell receptor beta chains listed below, sequenced in a study of T cells after yellow fever vaccination. TCRdb passed the 5' RACE reads through MiXCR, listing each CDR3 protein once. The profile shows 250,000 to 350,000 distinct CDR3 sequences, around 8.6% of them singletons. The sequences come from CD4+ T cells sorted from PBMCs, collected 5 days after the yellow fever booster vaccination. The receptors originated from a man between 18 and 29 years old who received the YFV17D yellow fever vaccine.

This clonotype turned up a few times. The chain carries TRBV5-4 and TRBJ2-7; D not resolved. The CDR3 sequence is 14 residues long. Germline values: CDR1 SGHNT, CDR2 YYREEE (reference sequence). Between the trimmed V and J ends, which lost 0 bases and 6 bases, there was a span of 13 bases. DNA for the CDR3: TGTGCCAGCAGCTTGGGTGTAGTCACCGTCGAGCAGTACTTC. This codes for CASSLGVVTVEQYF.

The chain carries TRBV12-3 or TRBV12-4 and TRBJ2-1; possibly TRBD2 for D (5 bases). The CDR3 sequence is 15 residues long. Trimming took off 5 bases at V and 3 bases at J, with 14 bases between the two ends. CDR3 in DNA: TGTGCCAGCAGTCCCCCTTTGGGAGACTACAATGAGCAGTTCTTC. This translates into CASSPPLGDYNEQFF.

The J gene is TRBJ2-5, the V gene TRBV12-3 or TRBV12-4; 15 positions match TRBD2. V dropped 5 bases and J dropped 0; count of bases not matched to a gene: 4. The CDR3 totals 17 residues. The CDR3 DNA reads as TGTGCCAGCAGTCCGGGGACTAGCGGGGGGTACCAAGAGACCCAGTACTTC. This encodes CASSPGTSGGYQETQYF.

This clonotype was detected only a few times. The rearrangement uses TRBV5-1 and TRBJ2-3; D gene uncertain. Trimming removed 4 bases at V and 0 bases at J, with 18 bases between. The CDR3 has 17 residues. Germline-derived CDR1 and CDR2 are SGHRS and YFSETQ. CDR3 protein: CASSPVGDTPSTDTQYF. CDR3 DNA: TGCGCCAGCAGCCCAGTAGGTGACACCCCTAGCACAGATACGCAGTATTTT.

This clonotype was seen at least ten times. The V and J genes are TRBV4-3 and TRBJ1-2; 9 bases are a match to TRBD1. This CDR3 region has 15 residues. J was trimmed by 8 bases and V by 3 bases; bases with no gene match: 10. Germline V CDR1 and CDR2: LGHNA, YSLEER. The CDR3 bases are TGCGCCAGCAGCCAGCAAACCGGGACAGGGTACGGCTACACCTTC. Its translation: CASSQQTGTGYGYTF.

In its sample, this clonotype was seen a few times. J is TRBJ2-7 and V is TRBV28; D call uncertain. Trimming took 6 bases from V and 2 from J, leaving 17 bases between them. Germline V lookup: CDR1 MDHEN, CDR2 SYDVKM. The CDR3 is made up of 15 amino acids. DNA of the CDR3: TGTGCCAGCAGCCCCCCAGGAGCTGGGCCCTACGAGCAGTACGTC. Amino acids: CASSPPGAGPYEQYV.

This clonotype appeared a few times. The gene calls are TRBV10-1 and TRBJ1-1; unclear D gene. With 4 bases removed from V and 4 bases from J, the gap between germline ends came to 10 bases. This CDR3 has 13 residues. Germline lookup yields CDR1 WNHNN and CDR2 SYGVQD (reference sequence). CDR3 DNA: TGCGCCAGCAGTGCAGGAATTGCCACTGAAGCTTTCTTT. It codes for CASSAGIATEAFF.

The chain carries TRBV7-2 and TRBJ2-7; D tentatively reads TRBD1 or TRBD2 (7 bases each). This CDR3 has 15 amino acids. Germline V CDR1 and CDR2: SGHTA, FQGNSA. The V end was cut by 1 base, the J end by 5 bases, with 15 bases between. CDR3 nucleotides: TGTGCCAGCAGCTTAGAGACAGGGAGGGGGCACGAGCAGTACTTC. Encoded protein: CASSLETGRGHEQYF.

This clonotype was detected a few times. The chain links TRBV24-1 to TRBJ1-2; 10 bases agree with TRBD1. The germline CDR1 and CDR2 sequences are KGHDR and SFDVKD. The CDR3 spans 17 residues. Trimming cost V 4 bases and J 2 bases; bases outside gene matches: 9. The CDR3 DNA follows: TGTGCCACCAGTGACGACCCGGGACAGGGGAGAAACTATGGCTACACCTTC. Its translation is CATSDDPGQGRNYGYTF.

This clonotype turned up a few times. This chain connects TRBV7-2 to TRBJ2-6, with TRBD1 matching 7 bases. The ends lost 5 bases at V and 1 base at J; junction bases unmatched: 5. Germline V gene sequence: CDR1 SGHTA, CDR2 FQGNSA. This CDR3 is built from 16 residues. The CDR3 reads CASSPRQGSGANVLTF. CDR3 DNA sequence: TGTGCCAGCAGCCCCCGACAGGGATCTGGGGCCAACGTCCTGACTTTC. The whole variable domain, remainder taken from reference TRBV7-2 and TRBJ2-6, is GAGVSQSPSNKVTEKGKDVELRCDPISGHTALYWYRQSLGQGLEFLIYFQGNSAPDKSGLPSDRFSAERTGGSVSTLTIQRTQQEDSAVYLCASSPRQGSGANVLTFGAGSRLTVL.

This chain joins TRBV7-8 and TRBJ1-4; TRBD1 is a possible D gene (5 bases). The V gene's germline CDR1 is SGHVS and CDR2 FQNEAQ. With 6 bases removed from V and 5 bases from J, the gap between germline ends came to 16 bases. This CDR3 has 15 amino acids. In nucleotides, the CDR3 is TGTGCCAGCAGAGCGGGTTTAAGGGGCAATGAAAAACTGTTTTTT. Translated: CASRAGLRGNEKLFF.

The chain uses TRBV6-2 or TRBV6-3 and TRBJ2-1, with D possibly being TRBD2 (6 bases). Germline V gene sequence: CDR1 MNHEY, CDR2 SVGEGT. Trimming pared 7 bases from V and 8 bases from J, leaving 12 bases between. The CDR3 consists of 12 residues. CDR3 residues: CASTFPGDEQFF. CDR3 bases: TGTGCCAGCACATTTCCGGGGGATGAGCAGTTCTTC.

This clonotype turned up a few times. V gene TRBV5-1 combines with J gene TRBJ2-1; TRBD1 matches 7 bases. The ends lost 4 bases at V and 8 bases at J; junction bases unmatched: 12. Germline lookup yields CDR1 SGHRS and CDR2 YFSETQ. The CDR3 loop spans 15 amino acids. CDR3 amino acids: CASSRQGNGIYEQFF. CDR3 DNA: TGCGCCAGCAGCCGACAGGGTAATGGTATCTATGAGCAGTTCTTC.

This chain joins TRBV7-2 and TRBJ1-1; D perhaps matches TRBD1 (5 bases). Per the germline V gene, CDR1 is SGHTA and CDR2 is FQGNSA. V shed 5 bases and J shed 4 bases, with 20 bases lying between them. This CDR3 is built from 16 residues. CDR3 in amino acids: CASSPPRAGGVTEAFF. The CDR3, as DNA: TGTGCCAGCAGCCCCCCGAGGGCCGGGGGGGTCACTGAAGCTTTCTTT.

The chain links TRBV5-1 to TRBJ2-2; 13 bases are a match to TRBD2. The CDR3 is 17 amino acids. Unmatched junction bases numbered 4, after V lost 4 bases and J lost 1 base. Germline-derived CDR1 and CDR2 are SGHRS and YFSETQ. The CDR3 sequence: CASSGGLAGLNTGELFF. DNA for the CDR3: TGCGCCAGCAGCGGGGGACTAGCGGGGTTGAACACCGGGGAGCTGTTTTTT. The entire variable domain, with the rest obtained from reference TRBV5-1 and TRBJ2-2, is as follows: KAGVTQTPRYLIKTRGQQVTLSCSPISGHRSVSWYQQTPGQGLQFLFEYFSETQRNKGNFPGRFSGRQFSNSRSEMNVSTLELGDSALYLCASSGGLAGLNTGELFFGEGSRLTVL.

This clonotype was observed a handful of times. J is TRBJ2-2 and V is TRBV5-5, with 7 bases matching TRBD1. The trim removed 4 bases at V and 0 bases at J, leaving 3 bases unmatched. CDR3 length: 15 amino acids. Germline CDR1 reads SGHKS; CDR2 reads YYEKEE (reference sequence). Written as DNA, the CDR3 is TGTGCCAGCAGCCTGGGACAGCCGAACACCGGGGAGCTGTTTTTT. Residues: CASSLGQPNTGELFF.

This chain links TRBV7-3 with TRBJ2-5, with D unclear. The CDR3 is made up of 13 amino acids. Germline-derived CDR1 and CDR2 are SGHTA and FQGTGA. The germline V and J ends were trimmed by 5 bases and 1 base, with 8 bases remaining between them. This CDR3 reads CASSEAIQETQYF. CDR3 nucleotide sequence: TGTGCCAGCAGCGAAGCCATCCAAGAGACCCAGTACTTC.

This clonotype has at least ten counts. The chain is built from TRBV7-2 and TRBJ2-3; the match to TRBD2 covers 12 bases. CDR3 size: 15 residues. Trimming removed 6 bases from V and 1 base from J; junction bases left unmatched: 2. Per the germline V gene, CDR1 is SGHTA and CDR2 is FQGNSA. The CDR3 spells CASSPSGGGTDTQYF. CDR3 in DNA: TGTGCCAGCAGTCCTAGCGGGGGGGGCACAGATACGCAGTATTTT.

This clonotype was observed many times. V usage is TRBV7-2 and J usage is TRBJ2-5; either TRBD1 or TRBD2 may supply D (5 bases each). In germline, CDR1 is SGHTA, CDR2 FQGNSA. The length of the CDR3 is 14 residues. The V and J ends lost 0 bases and 1 base respectively, with 6 bases between them. The CDR3 coding sequence is TGTGCCAGCAGCTTAGCTGGGACCCAAGAGACCCAGTACTTC. As protein: CASSLAGTQETQYF.

This clonotype showed up just a few times. The chain is built from TRBV5-5 and TRBJ1-4, with D unresolved. The CDR3 consists of 13 residues. V shed 4 bases and J shed 12 bases, with 16 bases lying between them. Germline-derived CDR1 and CDR2 are SGHKS and YYEKEE (reference sequence). CDR3 in amino acids: CASSPESQSQLFF. In nucleotides, the CDR3 is TGTGCCAGCAGCCCTGAAAGCCAATCCCAACTGTTTTTT.

This clonotype has just a few counts. The chain couples TRBV9 to TRBJ2-1, with unresolved D. CDR1 and CDR2 (germline): SGDLS, YYNGEE. This CDR3 contains 14 residues. Trimming took 2 bases from V and 2 from J, leaving 8 bases between them. CDR3 amino acids: CASSVSQPYNEQFF. The CDR3 region has the DNA TGTGCCAGCAGCGTCTCCCAACCCTACAATGAGCAGTTCTTC.

This clonotype was seen a handful of times. The chain couples TRBV5-1 to TRBJ2-7; D is unclear. The CDR3 consists of 15 residues. In germline, CDR1 is SGHRS, CDR2 YFSETQ. V was cut by 1 base and J by 4 bases, with 15 bases left in between. This chain's CDR3 is CASSLRPDFSYEQYF. CDR3 bases: TGCGCCAGCAGCTTGAGGCCAGACTTCTCGTACGAGCAGTACTTC.